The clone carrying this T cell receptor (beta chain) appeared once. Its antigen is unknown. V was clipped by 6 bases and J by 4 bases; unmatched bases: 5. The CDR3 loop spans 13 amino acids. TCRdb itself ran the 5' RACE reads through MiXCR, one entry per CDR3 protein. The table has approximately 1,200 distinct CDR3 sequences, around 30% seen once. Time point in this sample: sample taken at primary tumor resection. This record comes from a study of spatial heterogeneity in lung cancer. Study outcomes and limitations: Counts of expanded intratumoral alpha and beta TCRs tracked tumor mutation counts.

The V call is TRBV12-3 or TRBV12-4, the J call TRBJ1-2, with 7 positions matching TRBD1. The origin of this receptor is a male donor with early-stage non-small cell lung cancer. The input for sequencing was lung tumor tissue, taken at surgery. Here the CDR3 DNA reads TGTGCCAGCAGCCGGGGGACAGCCTATGGCTACACCTTC. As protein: CASSRGTAYGYTF.